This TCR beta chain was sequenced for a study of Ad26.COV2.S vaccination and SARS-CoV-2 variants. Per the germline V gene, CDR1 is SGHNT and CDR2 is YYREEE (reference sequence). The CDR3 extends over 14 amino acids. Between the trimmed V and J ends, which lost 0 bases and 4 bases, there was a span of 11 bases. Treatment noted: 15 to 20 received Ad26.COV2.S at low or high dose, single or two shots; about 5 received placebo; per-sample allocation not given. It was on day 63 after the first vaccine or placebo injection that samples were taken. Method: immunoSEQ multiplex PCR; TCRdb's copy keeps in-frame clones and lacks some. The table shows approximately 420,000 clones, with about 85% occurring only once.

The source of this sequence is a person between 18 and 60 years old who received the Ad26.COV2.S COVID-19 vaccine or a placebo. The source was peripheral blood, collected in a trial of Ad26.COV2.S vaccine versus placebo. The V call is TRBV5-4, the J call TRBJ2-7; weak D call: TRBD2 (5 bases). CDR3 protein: CASSLGAGGYEQYF. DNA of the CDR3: TGTGCCAGCAGCTTGGGGGCTGGAGGATACGAGCAGTACTTC. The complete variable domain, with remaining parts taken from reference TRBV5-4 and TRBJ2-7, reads ETGVTQSPTHLIKTRGQQVTLRCSSQSGHNTVSWYQQALGQGPQFIFQYYREEENGRGNFPPRFSGLQFPNYSSELNVNALELDDSALYLCASSLGAGGYEQYFGPGTRLTVT.